This TCR beta chain was recovered during a study of early T cells in non-severe SARS-CoV-2 infection. Germline-derived CDR1 and CDR2 are MDHEN and SYDVKM. This CDR3 comprises 13 residues. The junction had 5 bases not matched to a gene; V was cut back by 5 bases and J by 10 bases. Separate cDNA molecules each had unique molecular identifiers attached to them. TCRdb used MiXCR to reprocess the 5' RACE reads, holding one entry per CDR3 protein. The table lists 90,000 or so distinct CDR3 sequences, more than 13% of them singletons, with around 5.1% in the top ten. There are many counts of this clonotype. The gene calls are TRBV28 and TRBJ2-1; 10 bases are a match to TRBD2. The TCR was taken from an adult who was a healthcare worker with PCR-confirmed SARS-CoV-2 infection or an uninfected control (not recorded which). The sample comprised whole blood. The CDR3 DNA is TGTGCCAGCAGTCTAGCGGGAGTGGGGGAGCAGTTCTTC. Its protein product is CASSLAGVGEQFF.